The clone carrying this T cell receptor (beta chain) was recorded many times. As yet, its antigen is unknown. The data originate from a study of spatial heterogeneity in lung cancer. Whole-study findings and limits: For expanded intratumoral alpha and beta TCRs, counts tracked tumor mutation counts.

This CDR3 comprises 14 residues. The V end lost 3 bases, the J end lost 2 bases, and 12 bases lay between the germline ends. Germline V CDR1 and CDR2: SGHRS, YFSETQ. In TCRdb, the 5' RACE reads were re-called with MiXCR into one record per CDR3 protein. The table shows about 24,000 distinct CDR3 sequences, with around 10% occurring only once. Time point noted: sample taken at primary tumor resection. This receptor was obtained from a male donor with early-stage non-small cell lung cancer. Sample: lung tumor tissue, taken at surgery. V usage is TRBV5-1 and J usage is TRBJ2-7, with D perhaps matching TRBD1 (6 bases). CDR3 bases: TGCGCCAGCAGCTCCCAGGGGAGAGCCTACGAGCAGTACTTC. This codes for CASSSQGRAYEQYF. The whole variable domain, filled in from reference TRBV5-1 and TRBJ2-7, reads KAGVTQTPRYLIKTRGQQVTLSCSPISGHRSVSWYQQTPGQGLQFLFEYFSETQRNKGNFPGRFSGRQFSNSRSEMNVSTLELGDSALYLCASSSQGRAYEQYFGPGTRLTVT.